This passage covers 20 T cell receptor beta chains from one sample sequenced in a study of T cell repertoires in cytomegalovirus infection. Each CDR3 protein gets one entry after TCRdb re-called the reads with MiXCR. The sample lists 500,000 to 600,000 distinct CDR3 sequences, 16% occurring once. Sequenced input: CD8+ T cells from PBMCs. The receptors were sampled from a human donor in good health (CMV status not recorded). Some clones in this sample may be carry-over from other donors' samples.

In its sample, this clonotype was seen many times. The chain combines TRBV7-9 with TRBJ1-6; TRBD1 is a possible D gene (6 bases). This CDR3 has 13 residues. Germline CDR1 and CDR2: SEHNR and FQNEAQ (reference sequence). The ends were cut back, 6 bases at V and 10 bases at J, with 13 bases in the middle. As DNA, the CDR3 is TGTGCCAGCAGTCCCGGCACAGGGTCACCCCTCCACTTT. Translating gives CASSPGTGSPLHF.

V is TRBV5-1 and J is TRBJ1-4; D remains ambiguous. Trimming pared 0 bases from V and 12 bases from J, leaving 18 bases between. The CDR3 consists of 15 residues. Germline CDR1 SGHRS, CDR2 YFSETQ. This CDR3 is CASSLEGFAYTELFF. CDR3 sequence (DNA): TGCGCCAGCAGCTTGGAAGGTTTTGCGTACACTGAACTGTTTTTT.

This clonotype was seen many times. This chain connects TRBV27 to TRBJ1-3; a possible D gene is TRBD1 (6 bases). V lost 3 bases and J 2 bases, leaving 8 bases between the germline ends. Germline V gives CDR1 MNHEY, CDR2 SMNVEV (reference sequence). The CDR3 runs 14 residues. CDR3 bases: TGTGCCAGCAGTTTTTGGGGGCCTGGAAACACCATATATTTT. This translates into CASSFWGPGNTIYF.

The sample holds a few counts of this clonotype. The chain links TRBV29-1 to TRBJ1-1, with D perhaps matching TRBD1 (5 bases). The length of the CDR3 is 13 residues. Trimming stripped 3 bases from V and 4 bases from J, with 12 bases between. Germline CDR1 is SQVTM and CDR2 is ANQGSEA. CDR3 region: CSVEWGEGTEAFF. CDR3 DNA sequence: TGCAGCGTTGAGTGGGGGGAAGGCACTGAAGCTTTCTTT. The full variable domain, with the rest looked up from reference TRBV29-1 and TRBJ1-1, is SAVISQKPSRDICQRGTSLTIQCQVDSQVTMMFWYRQQPGQSLTLIATANQGSEATYESGFVIDKFPISRPNLTFSTLTVSNMSPEDSSIYLCSVEWGEGTEAFFGQGTRLTVV.

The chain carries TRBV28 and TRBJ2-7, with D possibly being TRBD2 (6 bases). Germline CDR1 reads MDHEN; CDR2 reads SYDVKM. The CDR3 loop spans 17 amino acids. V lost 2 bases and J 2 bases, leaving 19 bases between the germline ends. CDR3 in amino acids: CASSLGRLGSGPYEQYF. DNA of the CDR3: TGTGCCAGCAGTTTAGGACGACTCGGGAGCGGTCCCTACGAGCAGTACTTC. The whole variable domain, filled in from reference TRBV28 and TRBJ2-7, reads DVKVTQSSRYLVKRTGEKVFLECVQDMDHENMFWYRQDPGLGLRLIYFSYDVKMKEKGDIPEGYSVSREKKERFSLILESASTNQTSMYLCASSLGRLGSGPYEQYFGPGTRLTVT.

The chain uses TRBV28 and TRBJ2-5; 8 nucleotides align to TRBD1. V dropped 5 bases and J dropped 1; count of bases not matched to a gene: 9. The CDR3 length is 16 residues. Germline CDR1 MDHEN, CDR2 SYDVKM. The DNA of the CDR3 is TGTGCCAGCAGTCTCCCTGACAGGGGACCCCAAGAGACCCAGTACTTC. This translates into CASSLPDRGPQETQYF.

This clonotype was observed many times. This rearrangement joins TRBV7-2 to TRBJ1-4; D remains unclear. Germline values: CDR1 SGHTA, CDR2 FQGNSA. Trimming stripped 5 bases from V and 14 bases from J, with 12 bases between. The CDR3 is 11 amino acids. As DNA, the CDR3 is TGTGCCAGCAGCCTATCAACGCGCCTGTTTTTT. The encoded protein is CASSLSTRLFF.

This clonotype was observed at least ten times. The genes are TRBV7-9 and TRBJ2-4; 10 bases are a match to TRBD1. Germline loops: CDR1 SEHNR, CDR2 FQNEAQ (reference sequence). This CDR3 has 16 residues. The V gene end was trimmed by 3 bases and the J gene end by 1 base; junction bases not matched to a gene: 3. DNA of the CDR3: TGTGCCAGCAGCTTCGGGACAGGGGAGGCCAAAAACATTCAGTACTTC. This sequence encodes CASSFGTGEAKNIQYF.

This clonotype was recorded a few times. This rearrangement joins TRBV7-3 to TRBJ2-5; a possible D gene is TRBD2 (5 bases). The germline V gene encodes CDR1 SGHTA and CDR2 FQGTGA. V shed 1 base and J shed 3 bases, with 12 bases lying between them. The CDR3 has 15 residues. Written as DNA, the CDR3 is TGTGCCAGCAGCTTAAACCCGAACGGGGAAGAGACCCAGTACTTC. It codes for CASSLNPNGEETQYF.

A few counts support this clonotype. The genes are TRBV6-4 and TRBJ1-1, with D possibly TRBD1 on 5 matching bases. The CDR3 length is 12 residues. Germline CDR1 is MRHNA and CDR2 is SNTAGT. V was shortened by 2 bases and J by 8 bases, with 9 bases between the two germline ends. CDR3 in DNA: TGTGCCAGCAGTGACCCCCCAGGGGAAGCTTTCTTT. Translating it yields CASSDPPGEAFF.

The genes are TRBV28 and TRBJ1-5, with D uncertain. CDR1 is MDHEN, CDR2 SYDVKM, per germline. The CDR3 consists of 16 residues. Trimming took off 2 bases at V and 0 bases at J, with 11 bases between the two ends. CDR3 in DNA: TGTGCCAGCAGTTTACTTTTGGCTTATAGCAATCAGCCCCAGCATTTT. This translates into CASSLLLAYSNQPQHF. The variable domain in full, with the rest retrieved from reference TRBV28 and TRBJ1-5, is DVKVTQSSRYLVKRTGEKVFLECVQDMDHENMFWYRQDPGLGLRLIYFSYDVKMKEKGDIPEGYSVSREKKERFSLILESASTNQTSMYLCASSLLLAYSNQPQHFGDGTRLSIL.

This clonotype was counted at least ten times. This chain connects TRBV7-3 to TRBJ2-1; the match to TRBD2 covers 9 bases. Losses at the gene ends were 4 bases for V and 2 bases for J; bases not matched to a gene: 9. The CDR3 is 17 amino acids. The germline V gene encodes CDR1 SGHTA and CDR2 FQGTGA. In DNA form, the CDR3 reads TGTGCCAGCAGCTCCTCAATTAGCGGGAGCACCTACAATGAGCAGTTCTTC. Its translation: CASSSSISGSTYNEQFF.

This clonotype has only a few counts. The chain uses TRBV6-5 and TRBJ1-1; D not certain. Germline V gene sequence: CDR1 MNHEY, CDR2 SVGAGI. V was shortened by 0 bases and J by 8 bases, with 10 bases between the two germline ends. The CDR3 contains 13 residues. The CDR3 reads CASSYSRETEAFF. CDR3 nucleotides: TGTGCCAGCAGTTACTCGCGGGAGACGGAAGCTTTCTTT.

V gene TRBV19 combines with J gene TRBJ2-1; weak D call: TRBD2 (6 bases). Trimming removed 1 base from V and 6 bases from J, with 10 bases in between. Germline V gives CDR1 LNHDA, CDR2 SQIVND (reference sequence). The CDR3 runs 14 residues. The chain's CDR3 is CASSIAGDPNEQFF. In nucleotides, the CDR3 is TGTGCCAGTAGTATAGCGGGAGATCCCAATGAGCAGTTCTTC.

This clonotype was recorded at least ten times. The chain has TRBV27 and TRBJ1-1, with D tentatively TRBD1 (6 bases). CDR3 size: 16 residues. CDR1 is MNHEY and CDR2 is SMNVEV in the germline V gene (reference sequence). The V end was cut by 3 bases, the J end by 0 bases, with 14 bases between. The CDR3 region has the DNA TGTGCCAGCAGTTTGAACAGGGTTCGGATGAACACTGAAGCTTTCTTT. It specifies CASSLNRVRMNTEAFF.

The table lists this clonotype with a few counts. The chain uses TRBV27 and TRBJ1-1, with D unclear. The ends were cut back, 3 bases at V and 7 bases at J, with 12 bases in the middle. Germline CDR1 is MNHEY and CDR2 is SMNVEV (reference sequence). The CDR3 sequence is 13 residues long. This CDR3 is CASSFSVAGEAFF. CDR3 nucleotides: TGTGCCAGCAGTTTCTCCGTAGCGGGTGAAGCTTTCTTT.

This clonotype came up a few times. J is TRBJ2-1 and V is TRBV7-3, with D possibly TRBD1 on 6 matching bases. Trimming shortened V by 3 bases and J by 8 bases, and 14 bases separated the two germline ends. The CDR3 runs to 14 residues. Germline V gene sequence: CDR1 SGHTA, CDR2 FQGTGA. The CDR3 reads CASSFLGAGYEQFF. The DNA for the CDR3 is TGTGCCAGCAGCTTTTTGGGGGCGGGCTATGAGCAGTTCTTC.

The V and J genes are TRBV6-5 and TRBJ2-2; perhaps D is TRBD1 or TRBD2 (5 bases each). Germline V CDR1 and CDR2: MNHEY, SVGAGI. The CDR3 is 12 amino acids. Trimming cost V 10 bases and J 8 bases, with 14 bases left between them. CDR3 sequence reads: CAIRDGKGELFF. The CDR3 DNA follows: TGTGCCATCCGGGACGGCAAAGGGGAGCTGTTTTTT.

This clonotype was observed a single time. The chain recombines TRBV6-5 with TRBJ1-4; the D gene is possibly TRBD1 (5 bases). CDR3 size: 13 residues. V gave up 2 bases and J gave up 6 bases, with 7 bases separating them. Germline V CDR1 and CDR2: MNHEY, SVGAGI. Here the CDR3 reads CASSYGQYEKLFF. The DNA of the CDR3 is TGTGCCAGCAGTTACGGACAATATGAAAAACTGTTTTTT.

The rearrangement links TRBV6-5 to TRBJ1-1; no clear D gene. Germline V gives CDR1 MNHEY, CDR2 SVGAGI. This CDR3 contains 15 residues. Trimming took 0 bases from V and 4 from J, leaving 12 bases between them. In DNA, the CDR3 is TGTGCCAGCAGTTACTCGGTGTCCTCGGGCACTGAAGCTTTCTTT. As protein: CASSYSVSSGTEAFF.